This T cell receptor (gamma chain) was captured by sequencing in a study of Vδ1+ human thymocytes. This clone occurred a few times. Its antigen remains unidentified. The same CDR3 also results from other DNA sequences found in this sample. Sequences come from RNA converted to cDNA by reverse transcription. Pooled V-gene forward primers with one constant-region reverse primer generated the CDR3 amplicons by multiplex PCR. TCRdb applied CATT to the multiplex PCR reads for clone calling. The sample consists of more than 25,000 gamma-chain clones, about 18% of them appearing once. This CDR3 comprises 14 residues. The germline V gene encodes CDR1 VINAFY and CDR2 YDVSNSKD. J was trimmed by 0 bases and V by 3 bases; bases with no gene match: 5. After alphabeta T cell depletion, CD3+ Vdelta1+ Vdelta2- thymocytes were sorted. Study-wide points: Bulk data may be misread because of unexpected Vdelta2 sequences. Despite high sort purity, about a fifth of thymic T cell receptor delta sequences were Vdelta2. Highly polyclonal TRG and TRD repertoires with Gaussian CDR3 length distributions appeared in thymus.

This receptor was obtained from a boy under two years old who had congenital heart surgery. The sequenced sample consisted of Vdelta1+ gamma-delta thymocytes from the thymus. The subset: FACS-sorted CD3+ TCRalphabeta- TCRVdelta1+ TCRVdelta2- thymocytes. The chain joins TRGV5 to TRGJ1 or TRGJ2. This chain's CDR3 is CATWDRENYYKKLF. CDR3 bases: TGTGCCACCTGGGACCGAGAGAATTATTATAAGAAACTCTTT.